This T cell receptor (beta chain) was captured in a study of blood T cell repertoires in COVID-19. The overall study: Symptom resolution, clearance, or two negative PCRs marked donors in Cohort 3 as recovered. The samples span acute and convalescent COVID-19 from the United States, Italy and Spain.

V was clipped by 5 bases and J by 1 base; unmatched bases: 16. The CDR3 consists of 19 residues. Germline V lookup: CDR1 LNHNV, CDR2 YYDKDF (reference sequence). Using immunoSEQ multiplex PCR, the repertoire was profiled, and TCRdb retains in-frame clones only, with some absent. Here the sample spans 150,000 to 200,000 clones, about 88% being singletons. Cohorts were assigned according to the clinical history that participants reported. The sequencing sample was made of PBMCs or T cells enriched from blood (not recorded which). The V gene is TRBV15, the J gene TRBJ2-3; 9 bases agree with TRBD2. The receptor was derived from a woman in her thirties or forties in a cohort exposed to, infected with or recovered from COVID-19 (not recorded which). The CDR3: CATSGRLAGDPTGTDTQYF. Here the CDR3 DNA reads TGTGCCACCAGCGGCCGTTTAGCGGGAGACCCTACTGGCACAGATACGCAGTATTTT. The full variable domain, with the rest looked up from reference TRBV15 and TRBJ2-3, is DAMVIQNPRYQVTQFGKPVTLSCSQTLNHNVMYWYQQKSSQAPKLLFHYYDKDFNNEADTPDNFQSRRPNTSFCFLDIRSPGLGDTAMYLCATSGRLAGDPTGTDTQYFGPGTRLTVL.